Detailed here is one T cell receptor beta chain. Its antigen is not identified. This sample is drawn from a study of OX40 agonist ivuxolimab in advanced cancers. Study summary: The group had a mean age of 60 years, ranged from about 20 to 79, and was 82.7% male.

TCRdb's table, derived via immunoSEQ multiplex PCR, lists solely in-frame clones and lacks some. The data contain around 38,000 clones, approximately 86% of them seen just once; the ten biggest clones take up about 7.6%. Study-level findings and limits: With doses of 0.1 to 3.0 mg/kg, CD4+ and CD8+ blood T cells had undergone clonal expansion by week 6.

The CDR3 extends over 15 amino acids. Looked up from germline, CDR1 is SQVTM and CDR2 is ANQGSEA. Trimming left V 6 bases short and J 0 bases short, with 17 bases between. This TCR was recovered from an adult with an advanced solid tumor such as melanoma, head and neck, liver or kidney cancer. V and J are TRBV29-1 and TRBJ1-1; D uncertain. Sequencing was performed on CD4+ or CD8+ T cells sorted from blood, taken in a trial of the OX40 agonist ivuxolimab. The CDR3 region has the DNA TGCAGCGTCCGAGGCGGCTGGGCCATGAACACTGAAGCTTTCTTT. It translates to CSVRGGWAMNTEAFF.